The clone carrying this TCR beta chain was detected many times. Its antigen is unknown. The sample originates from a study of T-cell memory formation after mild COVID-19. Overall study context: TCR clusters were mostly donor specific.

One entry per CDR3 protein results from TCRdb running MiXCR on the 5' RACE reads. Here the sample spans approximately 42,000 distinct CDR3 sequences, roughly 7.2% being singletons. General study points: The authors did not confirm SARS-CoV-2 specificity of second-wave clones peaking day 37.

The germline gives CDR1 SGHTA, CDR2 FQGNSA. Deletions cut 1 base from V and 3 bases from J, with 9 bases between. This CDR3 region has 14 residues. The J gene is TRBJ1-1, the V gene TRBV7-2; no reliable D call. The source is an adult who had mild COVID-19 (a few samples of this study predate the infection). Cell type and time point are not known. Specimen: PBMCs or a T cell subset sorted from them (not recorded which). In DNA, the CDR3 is TGTGCCAGCAGCTTAGAAACTTTCGACACTGAAGCTTTCTTT. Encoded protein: CASSLETFDTEAFF. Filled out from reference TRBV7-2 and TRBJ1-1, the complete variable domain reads GAGVSQSPSNKVTEKGKDVELRCDPISGHTALYWYRQSLGQGLEFLIYFQGNSAPDKSGLPSDRFSAERTGGSVSTLTIQRTQQEDSAVYLCASSLETFDTEAFFGQGTRLTVV.